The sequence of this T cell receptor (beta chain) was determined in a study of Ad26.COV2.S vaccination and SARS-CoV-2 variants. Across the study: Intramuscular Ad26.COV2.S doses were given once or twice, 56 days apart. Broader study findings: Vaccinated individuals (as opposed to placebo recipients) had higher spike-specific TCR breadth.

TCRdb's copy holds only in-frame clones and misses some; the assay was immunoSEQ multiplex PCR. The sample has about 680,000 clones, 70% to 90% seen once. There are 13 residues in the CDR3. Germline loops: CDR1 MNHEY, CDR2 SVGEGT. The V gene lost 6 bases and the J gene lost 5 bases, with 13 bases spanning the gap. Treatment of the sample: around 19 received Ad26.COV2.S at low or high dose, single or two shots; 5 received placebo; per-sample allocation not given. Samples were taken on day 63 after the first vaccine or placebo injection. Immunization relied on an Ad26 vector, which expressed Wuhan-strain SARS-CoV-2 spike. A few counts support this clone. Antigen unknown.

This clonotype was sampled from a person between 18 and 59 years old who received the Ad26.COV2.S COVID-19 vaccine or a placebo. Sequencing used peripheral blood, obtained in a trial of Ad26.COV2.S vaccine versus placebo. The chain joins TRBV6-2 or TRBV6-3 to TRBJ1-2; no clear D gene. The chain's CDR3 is CASSAGAAYGYTF. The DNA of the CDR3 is TGTGCCAGCAGCGCAGGAGCGGCGTATGGCTACACCTTC.